Below, 2 T cell receptor beta chains from the same sample are listed, as sequenced in a study of blood T cells in healthy people across ages (dated by TCRdb to 2013 to 2016). Preparation of the library involved 5' RACE. The sequencer was an Illumina HiSeq 2500. A second PCR of about 7 to 12 cycles was performed with a sample-barcoded 5' primer and a J-beta primer mix. TCRdb itself trimmed the public reads at Q25 with fastp, ran MiXCR and retained productive beta chains. Every entry covers one CDR3 protein and lists the most common genes and DNA from its rows. The sample yields some 1.5 million distinct CDR3 sequences; about 42% were counted once. The top ten clonotypes cover more than 4% of the sample. Material: blood. These receptors came from a woman between 18 and 30 years old in good health.

In DNA form, the CDR3 reads TGCAGTGCTGGGCTAGCGGGAGGCATAGATACGCAGTATTTT. This encodes CSAGLAGGIDTQYF. The chain recombines TRBV20-1 with TRBJ2-3; 11 bases are shared with TRBD2. The V gene end was trimmed by 5 bases and the J gene end by 5 bases; junction bases not matched to a gene: 6. Germline CDR1 is DFQATT and CDR2 is SNEGSKA (reference sequence). CDR3 length: 14 amino acids.

This clonotype has more than one count but fewer than ten. The chain joins TRBV6-5 to TRBJ2-5, with D unclear. V was clipped by 0 bases and J by 5 bases, with 7 bases between them. CDR3 length: 13 residues. CDR1 and CDR2 (germline): MNHEY, SVGAGI. In DNA form, the CDR3 reads TGTGCCAGCAGTTACTCCGGTAGGGAGACCCAGTACTTC. Encoded protein: CASSYSGRETQYF.